These 2 T cell receptor beta chains were all obtained from the same sample, sequenced in a study of CD8 T cells in ankylosing spondylitis. A single record per CDR3 protein comes from TCRdb applying MiXCR to the 5' RACE reads. This sample carries some 250,000 distinct CDR3 sequences, 20% to 30% of them seen once, and the ten largest clones take roughly 0.67%. Specimen: blood, either unsorted or a sorted T cell fraction (not recorded which). Source of these receptors: a male donor with ankylosing spondylitis or in good health (not recorded which).

The chain carries TRBV11-2 and TRBJ2-1, with D possibly matching TRBD2 (6 bases). CDR1 SGHAT and CDR2 FQNNGV come from the germline V gene. This CDR3 has 11 amino acids. Trimming cost V 3 bases and J 12 bases, with 9 bases left between them. CDR3 bases: TGTGCCAGCAGCTTTGCCGGGGGGCAGTTCTTC. Its protein product is CASSFAGGQFF.

This chain uses TRBV10-3 with TRBJ2-3; 8 positions agree with TRBD1. The CDR3 contains 16 residues. With V trimmed by 2 bases and J by 3 bases, 7 bases remained unmatched. From germline, CDR1 is ENHRY and CDR2 SYGVKD. The CDR3 region has the DNA TGTGCCATCAGTGAGCCGGGACAGGTCTCAACAGATACGCAGTATTTT. It translates to CAISEPGQVSTDTQYF.